The clone carrying this T cell receptor (beta chain) was counted a few times. At the survey level, the v3.0 immunoSEQ assay was run. Assay: immunoSEQ multiplex PCR; the TCRdb copy retains only in-frame clones and omits some. The data show roughly 15,000 clones, with 80% to 90% seen just once and over 6% held by the top ten. This record comes from a study of long-term antiretroviral therapy in people with HIV. CDR1 is ENHRY and CDR2 is SYGVKD in the germline V gene. The CDR3 consists of 15 residues. V shed 3 bases, J shed 1 base, and the junction held 3 bases outside the gene matches. This receptor was identified in a man aged 25 to 40 with HIV. The chain is built from TRBV10-3 and TRBJ1-5; 7 bases match TRBD1. Sequenced here: unsorted PBMCs, sampled 0.4 years after starting antiretroviral therapy. CDR3 DNA sequence: TGTGCCATCAGTGAAGAACAGGGGAGCAATCAGCCCCAGCATTTT. Amino acid sequence: CAISEEQGSNQPQHF.